The source of this T cell receptor (beta chain) is a study of graft-versus-host responses after intestinal transplantation. A word on this clone: Its cognate antigen is unknown.

TCRdb's table, derived via immunoSEQ multiplex PCR, lists solely in-frame clones and lacks some. The sample records 130,000 to 150,000 clones, around nine tenths being singletons. The TCR comes from a human donor who received an intestinal transplant. Sequenced here: unstimulated CD4+ T cells sorted from spleen or lymph node cells, sampled before intestinal transplant.

Here the CDR3 reads CASSLRQAGGEKLFF. The CDR3 DNA follows: TGCGCCAGCAGCTTGCGACAGGCAGGGGGTGAAAAACTGTTTTTT. The genes are TRBV5-1 and TRBJ1-4; 7 positions agree with TRBD1. The ends lost 1 base at V and 7 bases at J; junction bases unmatched: 7. Germline V gives CDR1 SGHRS, CDR2 YFSETQ. CDR3 length: 15 amino acids.